This TCR beta chain derives from a study of blood T cell repertoires in COVID-19. Study in general: Material from acute and convalescent COVID-19 was sourced from the United States, Italy and Spain. Sample material is recorded as cDNA or gDNA derived from T cells, B-cell-depleted T cells, or PBMCs.

Germline V gives CDR1 GTSNPN, CDR2 SVGIG (reference sequence). Trimming took off 0 bases at V and 9 bases at J, with 15 bases between the two ends. This CDR3 region has 13 residues. Under the authors' procedure: For nucleated cells, counts were estimated from reference gene primer amplification. The data were produced by immunoSEQ multiplex PCR, yet TCRdb's version contains in-frame clones alone and is incomplete. Clone size and V and J calls were adopted from that table, with D and trimming inferred from the DNA. The sample consists of about 270,000 clones, around nine tenths of them appearing once.

This sequence joins TRBV30 and TRBJ2-7; D not resolved. The TCR sequence derives from a man in his forties with active or convalescent COVID-19. The sequencing sample was made of peripheral blood. This CDR3 is CAWSVAGFSGQYF. The DNA of the CDR3 is TGTGCCTGGAGTGTAGCAGGTTTCTCCGGGCAGTACTTC.